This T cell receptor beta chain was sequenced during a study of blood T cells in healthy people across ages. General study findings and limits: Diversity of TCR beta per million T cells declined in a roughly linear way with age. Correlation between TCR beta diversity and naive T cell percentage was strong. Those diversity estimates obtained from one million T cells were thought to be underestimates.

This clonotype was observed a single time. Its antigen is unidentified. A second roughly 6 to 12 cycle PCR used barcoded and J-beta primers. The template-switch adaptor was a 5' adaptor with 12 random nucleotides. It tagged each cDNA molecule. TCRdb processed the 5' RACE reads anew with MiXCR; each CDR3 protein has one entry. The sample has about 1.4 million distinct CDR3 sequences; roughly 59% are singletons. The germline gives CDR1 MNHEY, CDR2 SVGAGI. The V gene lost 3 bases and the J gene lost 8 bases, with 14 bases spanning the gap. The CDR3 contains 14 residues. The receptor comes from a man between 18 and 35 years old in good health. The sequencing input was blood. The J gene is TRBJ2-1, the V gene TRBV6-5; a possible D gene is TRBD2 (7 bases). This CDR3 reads CASSYAGAQYEQFF. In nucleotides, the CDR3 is TGTGCCAGCAGTTATGCGGGGGCGCAGTATGAGCAGTTCTTC.